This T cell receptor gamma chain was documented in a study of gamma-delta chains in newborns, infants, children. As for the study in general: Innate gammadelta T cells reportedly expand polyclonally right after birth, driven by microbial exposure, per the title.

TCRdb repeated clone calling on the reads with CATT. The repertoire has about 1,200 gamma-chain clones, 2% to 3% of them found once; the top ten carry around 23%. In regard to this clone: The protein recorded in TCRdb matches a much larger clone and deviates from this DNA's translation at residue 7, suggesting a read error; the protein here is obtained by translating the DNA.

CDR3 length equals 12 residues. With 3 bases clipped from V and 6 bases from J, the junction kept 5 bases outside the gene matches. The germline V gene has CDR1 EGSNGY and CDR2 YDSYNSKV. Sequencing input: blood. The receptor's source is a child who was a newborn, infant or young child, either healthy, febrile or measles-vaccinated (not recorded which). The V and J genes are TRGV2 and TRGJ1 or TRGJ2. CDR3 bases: TGTGCCACCTGGGACAGGGGTTATAAGAAACTCTTT. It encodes CATWDRGYKKLF.